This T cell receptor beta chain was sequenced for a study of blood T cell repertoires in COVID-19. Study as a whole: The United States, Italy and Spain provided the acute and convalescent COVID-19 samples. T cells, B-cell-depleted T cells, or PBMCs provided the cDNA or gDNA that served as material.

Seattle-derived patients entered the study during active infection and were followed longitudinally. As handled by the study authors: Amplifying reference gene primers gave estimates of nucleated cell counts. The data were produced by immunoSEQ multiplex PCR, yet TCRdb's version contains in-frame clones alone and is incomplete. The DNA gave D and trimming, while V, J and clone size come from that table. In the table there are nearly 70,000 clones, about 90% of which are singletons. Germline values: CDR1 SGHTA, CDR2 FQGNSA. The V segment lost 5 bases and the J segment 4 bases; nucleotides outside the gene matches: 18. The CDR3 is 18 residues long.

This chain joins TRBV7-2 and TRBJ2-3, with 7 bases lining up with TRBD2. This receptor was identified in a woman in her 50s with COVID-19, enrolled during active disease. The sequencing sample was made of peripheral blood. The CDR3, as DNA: TGTGCCAGCAGCCCCCGCATGTGGTCGCGGGAGTTGGCAGATACGCAGTATTTT. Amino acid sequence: CASSPRMWSRELADTQYF.